One sample yielded the 19 T cell receptor beta chains listed below, sequenced in a study of shared clonotypes between healthy human individuals. The repertoire was sequenced with immunoSEQ multiplex PCR; TCRdb's copy has only in-frame clones and lacks some. The table has 2,500,000 or so clones, around 94% seen once. Source material: naive CD4+ T cells sorted from blood. Documented subset: CD45RA+ positively selected. The receptors derive from a man younger than 35 in good health.

Details on this clone: The sample holds other DNA sequences that translate to the same CDR3. The V call is TRBV5-4, the J call TRBJ2-5; the match to TRBD1 covers 9 bases. CDR1 SGHNT and CDR2 YYREEE come from the germline V gene (reference sequence). The CDR3 has 14 residues. The V and J ends lost 4 bases and 5 bases, in that order; junction bases with no gene match: 6. CDR3: CASSPGQGRETQYF. The CDR3 coding sequence is TGTGCCAGCAGCCCCGGACAGGGGAGGGAGACCCAGTACTTC.

This chain uses TRBV29-1 with TRBJ2-2; D is undetermined. V shed 3 bases and J shed 6 bases, with 11 bases lying between them. The CDR3 is made up of 13 amino acids. Germline V CDR1 and CDR2: SQVTM, ANQGSEA. The CDR3 nucleotides read TGCAGCGTTGATGGGCTATACTCCGGGGAGCTGTTTTTT. This translates into CSVDGLYSGELFF.

The chain is built from TRBV5-1 and TRBJ2-5, with 10 bases that match TRBD2. CDR1 is SGHRS, CDR2 YFSETQ, per germline. With V trimmed by 0 bases and J by 1 base, 3 bases remained unmatched. The CDR3 is made up of 16 amino acids. This CDR3 reads CASSLVAGGPQETQYF. In nucleotides, the CDR3 is TGCGCCAGCAGCTTGGTAGCGGGGGGTCCCCAAGAGACCCAGTACTTC.

The chain recombines TRBV7-2 with TRBJ2-7; tentatively, D is TRBD2 (5 bases). Trimming shortened V by 5 bases and J by 4 bases, and 15 bases separated the two germline ends. Germline CDR1 reads SGHTA; CDR2 reads FQGNSA. The CDR3 spans 14 residues. The CDR3 DNA is TGTGCCAGCAGCCGAACACTCGGAGGATACGAGCAGTACTTC. It translates to CASSRTLGGYEQYF.

The chain carries TRBV7-9 and TRBJ2-1; 9 nucleotides align to TRBD1. CDR3 length equals 15 residues. With V trimmed by 3 bases and J by 4 bases, 4 bases remained unmatched. CDR1 and CDR2 from the germline V gene are SEHNR and FQNEAQ (reference sequence). The CDR3, as DNA: TGTGCCAGCAGCTTCCGGGACAGGGCTTACAATGAGCAGTTCTTC. Translation gives CASSFRDRAYNEQFF.

In the case of this clone: The same CDR3 also results from other DNA sequences found in this sample. The chain combines TRBV7-2 with TRBJ1-2; TRBD1 might be the D (5 bases). CDR1 and CDR2 from the germline V gene are SGHTA and FQGNSA. Trimming removed 3 bases from V and 4 bases from J, with 9 bases in between. CDR3 length equals 13 residues. CDR3 sequence: CASSFRDGYGYTF. The CDR3 nucleotides read TGTGCCAGCAGCTTTCGGGACGGCTATGGCTACACCTTC.

The V and J genes are TRBV6-1 and TRBJ2-7; 7 bases map to TRBD2. Germline CDR1 is MNHNS and CDR2 is SASEGT. This CDR3 spans 13 amino acids. The ends lost 7 bases at V and 6 bases at J; junction bases unmatched: 9. In nucleotides, the CDR3 is TGTGCCAGCACCGGGGGGATGGGACGCGAGCAGTACTTC. Translation gives CASTGGMGREQYF.

This chain connects TRBV30 to TRBJ2-3, with unresolved D. Germline CDR1 GTSNPN, CDR2 SVGIG (reference sequence). The V end lost 2 bases, the J end lost 3 bases, and 9 bases lay between the germline ends. The CDR3 contains 13 residues. CDR3 nucleotide sequence: TGTGCCTGGAGTTCATTGGGGACAGATACGCAGTATTTT. Amino acids: CAWSSLGTDTQYF.

This clone was detected once. V and J are TRBV28 and TRBJ2-1; 7 bases are shared with TRBD2. This CDR3 spans 15 amino acids. The J segment lost 4 bases and the V segment lost 7 bases, leaving 10 bases of the junction unmatched. The V gene's germline CDR1 is MDHEN and CDR2 SYDVKM. CDR3 DNA: TGTGCCAGCAATCCCAGCGGGGAGAGATACAATGAGCAGTTCTTC. This sequence encodes CASNPSGERYNEQFF.

The rearrangement links TRBV10-3 to TRBJ2-7; 7 nucleotides match TRBD1. Germline CDR1 is ENHRY and CDR2 is SYGVKD. The CDR3 is 14 amino acids. Unmatched junction bases numbered 12, after V lost 6 bases and J lost 7 bases. In DNA form, the CDR3 reads TGTGCCATCAGCGAGGGGACAGCTCTTAGAGAGCAGTACTTC. Amino acid sequence: CAISEGTALREQYF.

The chain links TRBV4-1 to TRBJ2-2; a possible D gene is TRBD1 (6 bases). Germline lookup yields CDR1 MGHRA and CDR2 YSYEKL. V was shortened by 3 bases and J by 0 bases, with 8 bases between the two germline ends. This CDR3 contains 15 residues. The CDR3 DNA reads as TGCGCCAGCAGCCATTGGGACACGAACACCGGGGAGCTGTTTTTT. It encodes CASSHWDTNTGELFF.

As regards this clone: Other DNA sequences in this sample translate to the same CDR3. This chain links TRBV5-4 with TRBJ2-5, with D unclear. The germline gives CDR1 SGHNT, CDR2 YYREEE (reference sequence). The germline V and J ends were trimmed by 4 bases and 4 bases, with 8 bases remaining between them. CDR3 length equals 12 residues. The CDR3 spells CASSRVGETQYF. The CDR3 bases are TGTGCCAGCAGCAGGGTCGGAGAGACCCAGTACTTC.

J is TRBJ2-5 and V is TRBV7-2; D gene ambiguous. V was clipped by 1 base and J by 7 bases, with 4 bases between them. CDR1 SGHTA and CDR2 FQGNSA come from the germline V gene. The CDR3 consists of 11 residues. CDR3 sequence (DNA): TGTGCCAGCAGCTTAGACGCGACCCAGTACTTC. This sequence encodes CASSLDATQYF.

Note on this clone: Different DNA sequences within this sample yield the same CDR3. This rearrangement joins TRBV28 to TRBJ1-2; D perhaps matches TRBD1 (5 bases). V lost 4 bases to trimming and J lost 6 bases, with 9 bases between them. Germline loops: CDR1 MDHEN, CDR2 SYDVKM. The CDR3 spans 12 residues. This chain's CDR3 is CASSWGRNGYTF. Written as DNA, the CDR3 is TGTGCCAGCAGTTGGGGACGGAATGGCTACACCTTC.

The chain uses TRBV29-1 and TRBJ2-1; 11 bases map to TRBD2. V dropped 6 bases and J dropped 8; count of bases not matched to a gene: 6. CDR1 is SQVTM, CDR2 ANQGSEA, per germline. This CDR3 is built from 13 residues. For the CDR3, the DNA is TGCAGCGTCGCGACTAGCGGGAAACATGAGCAGTTCTTC. Protein sequence: CSVATSGKHEQFF.

A note on this clone: The sample contains more than one DNA sequence encoding this CDR3. J is TRBJ1-2 and V is TRBV5-4; D gene uncertain. Trimming pared 4 bases from V and 3 bases from J, leaving 10 bases between. Germline-derived CDR1 and CDR2 are SGHNT and YYREEE (reference sequence). The CDR3 runs to 13 residues. In nucleotides, the CDR3 is TGTGCCAGCAGCCTCGGCAGCTACTATGGCTACACCTTC. Amino acids: CASSLGSYYGYTF.

J is TRBJ1-6 and V is TRBV7-9; possibly TRBD1 for D (5 bases). Trimming shortened V by 6 bases and J by 9 bases, and 18 bases separated the two germline ends. This CDR3 is 15 amino acids long. Germline CDR1 and CDR2: SEHNR and FQNEAQ (reference sequence). The CDR3 sequence: CASRGGKDISSPLHF. The DNA of the CDR3 is TGTGCCAGCAGGGGAGGAAAGGACATCTCTTCACCCCTCCACTTT.

The chain links TRBV18 to TRBJ2-5, with a weak D call TRBD1 (5 bases). The germline V gene has CDR1 KGHSH and CDR2 LQKENI. V was pared by 3 bases and J by 5 bases, with 16 bases between. CDR3 size: 15 residues. CDR3 protein: CASSPLQAPTETQYF. The CDR3 DNA reads as TGTGCCAGCTCACCTTTACAGGCCCCGACGGAGACCCAGTACTTC.

As DNA, the CDR3 is TGTGCCAGCAGTTTTAGGTCGCAGGGTCGTTCACCCCTCCACTTT. This codes for CASSFRSQGRSPLHF. The chain carries TRBV7-8 and TRBJ1-6, with TRBD1 as a possible D gene (5 bases). The CDR3 has 15 residues. V dropped 6 bases and J dropped 9 bases, with 18 bases sitting between them. Germline-derived CDR1 and CDR2 are SGHVS and FQNEAQ.